This TCR beta chain emerged from a study of cytomegalovirus exposure and HLA in healthy donors. This clone was picked up one time. Its antigen is currently unknown. This CDR3 has 13 residues. Germline V gene data show CDR1 as SEHNR and CDR2 as FQNEAQ (reference sequence). Notes on the study in general: Researchers reportedly found TCR beta sequences accurately predicted most subjects' HLA-A and HLA-B alleles. High specificity and sensitivity for cytomegalovirus status were reported for the classifier.

PCR amplification relied on 60 Vbeta primers (plus 13 Jbeta primers). Data came from immunoSEQ multiplex PCR; TCRdb stores just in-frame clones and leaves some out. The sample lists tens of thousands of clones; more than 55% were seen once. The source material was PBMCs. The clonotype comes from a human donor in good health. V usage is TRBV7-9 and J usage is TRBJ2-5, with 7 positions matching TRBD1. The J call may be mistaken, given a closer DNA end match to TRBJ2-7. The CDR3 sequence: CASSADRAYEQYF. Written as DNA, the CDR3 is TGTGCCAGCAGCGCTGACAGGGCCTACGAGCAGTACTTC.